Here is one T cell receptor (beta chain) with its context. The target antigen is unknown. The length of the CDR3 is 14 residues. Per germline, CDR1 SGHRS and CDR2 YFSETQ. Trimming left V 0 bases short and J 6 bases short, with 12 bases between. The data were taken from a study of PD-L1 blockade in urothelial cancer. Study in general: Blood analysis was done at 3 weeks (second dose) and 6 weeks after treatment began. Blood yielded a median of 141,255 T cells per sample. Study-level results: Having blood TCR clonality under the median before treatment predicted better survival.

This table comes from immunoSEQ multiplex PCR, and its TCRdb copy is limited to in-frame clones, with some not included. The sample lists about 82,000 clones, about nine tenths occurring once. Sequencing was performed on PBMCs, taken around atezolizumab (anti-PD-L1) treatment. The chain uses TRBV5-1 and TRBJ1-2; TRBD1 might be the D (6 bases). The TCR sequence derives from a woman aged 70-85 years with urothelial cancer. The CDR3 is CASSLAGDSHGYTF. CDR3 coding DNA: TGCGCCAGCAGCTTGGCAGGGGATTCCCATGGCTACACCTTC.